This T cell receptor (beta chain) derives from a study of blood T cell repertoires in COVID-19. Study summary: COVID-19 samples from acute and convalescent phases originated in the United States, Italy and Spain.

Profiling relied on immunoSEQ multiplex PCR, and the TCRdb table lists in-frame clones only, not all of them. Among roughly 200,000 clones listed, approximately 81% were seen once. V lost 4 bases to trimming and J lost 7 bases, with 21 bases between them. CDR1 and CDR2 (germline): SGHNT, YYREEE (reference sequence). The length of the CDR3 is 16 residues. The TCR was taken from a woman older than 75 with acute or convalescent COVID-19. Sequenced input: peripheral blood. The V call is TRBV5-4, the J call TRBJ2-1; a weak D match, TRBD2 (7 bases). CDR3 in DNA: TGTGCCAGCAGCCGGGATGGGGGGGCATCAACAAATGAGCAGTTCTTC. Amino acid sequence: CASSRDGGASTNEQFF.